The entry that follows covers one T cell receptor beta chain sequence. The template was genomic DNA from peripheral blood, not RNA. A mixed TRB-A/B primer pool amplified rearranged TRB by multiplex touch-down PCR. MiXCR, run by TCRdb on the multiplex PCR reads, gives a single entry per CDR3 protein. The sample lists about 12,000 distinct CDR3 sequences; over 25% were seen once. This sample is part of a study of T cell repertoires in aging, cancer and after chemotherapy. This TCR was recovered from a human donor in good health. The material sequenced was blood.

CDR3 sequence (DNA): TGTGCCAGCAGCGCTGGGACTAGCGGGGGAGATACGCAGTATTTT. Amino acid sequence: CASSAGTSGGDTQYF. This chain connects TRBV9 to TRBJ2-3, with 14 bases aligning to TRBD2. CDR3 length: 15 amino acids. Germline V gene data show CDR1 as SGDLS and CDR2 as YYNGEE. With 3 bases clipped from V and 5 bases from J, the junction kept 2 bases outside the gene matches.